The clone carrying this T cell receptor (beta chain) was found once. These data come from a study of blood T cell repertoires in COVID-19. Study-wide background: Material from acute and convalescent COVID-19 was sourced from the United States, Italy and Spain. From T cells, B-cell-depleted T cells, or PBMCs came the material, which was cDNA or gDNA.

Authors' data handling: For nucleated cells, counts were estimated from reference gene primer amplification. Using immunoSEQ multiplex PCR, the repertoire was profiled, and TCRdb retains in-frame clones only, with some absent. V, J and clone size were drawn from that table, and D and trimming were deduced from the DNA. The sample shows under 50,000 clones, 65% to 90% of them seen only once. Germline V gene data show CDR1 as SGHAT and CDR2 as FQNNGV. Trimming removed 5 bases at V and 8 bases at J, with 17 bases between. There are 14 residues in the CDR3. The chain combines TRBV11-2 with TRBJ2-3; D is possibly TRBD1 (6 bases). The TCR originated in a man in his forties with active COVID-19. The source material was peripheral blood. CDR3 protein: CASSRGQRSGTQYF. In DNA form, the CDR3 reads TGTGCCAGCAGCCGAGGACAGCGGTCGGGTACGCAGTATTTT. Filled out from reference TRBV11-2 and TRBJ2-3, the complete variable domain reads EAGVAQSPRYKIIEKRQSVAFWCNPISGHATLYWYQQILGQGPKLLIQFQNNGVVDDSQLPKDRFSAERLKGVDSTLKIQPAKLEDSAVYLCASSRGQRSGTQYFGPGTRLTVL.